The 27 T cell receptor beta chains listed next were all sequenced from one sample in a study of T cells after yellow fever vaccination. One entry per CDR3 protein, called by TCRdb with MiXCR from the 5' RACE reads. The profile covers 300,000 to 350,000 distinct CDR3 sequences, with around 4.5% appearing a single time and roughly 19% taken by the ten largest. The sequencing here drew on PBMCs, taken 15 days after the yellow fever booster vaccination. These receptors all come from a man aged 18 to 35 who received the YFV17D yellow fever vaccine.

In this sample, this clonotype turned up a few times. This rearrangement joins TRBV6-6 to TRBJ2-3; D not resolved. The CDR3 has 11 residues. CDR1 is MNHNY and CDR2 is SVGAGI in the germline V gene (reference sequence). V shed 8 bases and J shed 4 bases, with 7 bases lying between them. CDR3 protein: CASGPSDTQYF. The CDR3 region has the DNA TGTGCCAGCGGCCCCTCAGATACGCAGTATTTT.

In this sample, this clonotype turned up many times. The J gene is TRBJ1-1, the V gene TRBV4-3; D remains unclear. Germline CDR1 reads LGHNA; CDR2 reads YSLEER. The CDR3 is 13 amino acids. V was trimmed by 3 bases and J by 4 bases, leaving 9 bases between them. The CDR3 reads CASSQWRATEAFF. CDR3 nucleotides: TGCGCCAGCAGCCAGTGGAGGGCCACTGAAGCTTTCTTT.

This clonotype occurred a few times. This chain joins TRBV7-9 and TRBJ2-1; no clear D gene. V lost 0 bases, J lost 8 bases, and 8 bases lay in between. The CDR3 spans 13 residues. The germline CDR1 and CDR2 sequences are SEHNR and FQNEAQ (reference sequence). The CDR3 nucleotides are TGTGCCAGCAGCTTAGCTCTCTCGTATGAGCAGTTCTTC. It specifies CASSLALSYEQFF.

This clonotype was recorded many times. The CDR3 spells CASSPGGASNQPQHF. The CDR3 DNA is TGTGCCAGCAGCCCCGGCGGGGCCAGCAATCAGCCCCAGCATTTT. The chain employs TRBV7-2 and TRBJ1-5; a possible D gene is TRBD1 (5 bases). Germline-derived CDR1 and CDR2 are SGHTA and FQGNSA. This CDR3 is 15 amino acids long. V lost 5 bases and J 1 base, leaving 12 bases between the germline ends.

Ten or more counts support this clonotype. The chain links TRBV7-6 to TRBJ1-4, with TRBD1 identical over 8 bases. Trimming cost V 5 bases and J 8 bases; bases outside gene matches: 13. The CDR3 runs to 16 residues. Germline CDR1 and CDR2: SGHVS and FNYEAQ. The CDR3 coding sequence is TGTGCCAGCAGCCCGTCGCAGGGGGCTTCGCAGGAAAAACTGTTTTTT. This sequence encodes CASSPSQGASQEKLFF.

This clonotype was picked up many times. The chain uses TRBV6-5 and TRBJ2-7; 7 nucleotides match TRBD1. V was pared by 10 bases and J by 2 bases, with 11 bases of the junction left unmatched. The germline V gene has CDR1 MNHEY and CDR2 SVGAGI. The CDR3 sequence is 14 residues long. The CDR3 region is CATSVGQAAYEQYF. DNA of the CDR3: TGTGCCACTTCAGTAGGACAGGCCGCCTACGAGCAGTACTTC.

This clonotype was counted only a few times. This chain connects TRBV5-6 to TRBJ1-5; 9 nucleotides agree with TRBD1. Trimming took 4 bases from V and 5 from J; bases not matched to a gene: 7. The CDR3 length is 15 residues. Germline V gene sequence: CDR1 SGHDT, CDR2 YYEEEE. CDR3 in amino acids: CASSLRDREDQPQHF. CDR3 DNA sequence: TGTGCCAGCAGCCTCCGGGACAGGGAGGATCAGCCCCAGCATTTT. The variable domain in full, with the rest retrieved from reference TRBV5-6 and TRBJ1-5, is DAGVTQSPTHLIKTRGQQVTLRCSPKSGHDTVSWYQQALGQGPQFIFQYYEEEERQRGNFPDRFSGHQFPNYSSELNVNALLLGDSALYLCASSLRDREDQPQHFGDGTRLSIL.

This clonotype was detected a few times. The V gene is TRBV2, the J gene TRBJ2-1; either TRBD1 or TRBD2 may supply D (5 bases each). CDR1 SNHLY and CDR2 FYNNEI come from the germline V gene. Trimming stripped 8 bases from V and 0 bases from J, with 20 bases between. The CDR3 has 17 amino acids. The CDR3: CASDPRVWGTSYNEQFF. The CDR3 DNA reads TGTGCCAGCGATCCCCGCGTTTGGGGGACCTCCTACAATGAGCAGTTCTTC.

The chain carries TRBV19 and TRBJ2-7; perhaps D is TRBD1 or TRBD2 (6 bases each). Per the germline V gene, CDR1 is LNHDA and CDR2 is SQIVND (reference sequence). The CDR3 consists of 15 residues. V shed 5 bases and J shed 0 bases, with 14 bases lying between them. For the CDR3, the DNA is TGTGCCAGTAGTCCAAGGAGGGGGGTCTCCTACGAGCAGTACTTC. It is translated as CASSPRRGVSYEQYF.

The J gene is TRBJ1-2, the V gene TRBV27; the D gene is possibly TRBD1 (6 bases). The V end was cut by 2 bases, the J end by 0 bases, with 16 bases between. The CDR3 length is 17 residues. Looked up from germline, CDR1 is MNHEY and CDR2 is SMNVEV (reference sequence). Written as DNA, the CDR3 is TGTGCCAGCAGTTTAACCCTTGTACAGGGAACTAACTATGGCTACACCTTC. It encodes CASSLTLVQGTNYGYTF.

This clonotype was counted between two and nine times. The V call is TRBV4-3, the J call TRBJ2-4; D not certain. Germline assignment: CDR1 LGHNA and CDR2 YSLEER. The CDR3 length is 13 residues. V lost 3 bases and J 9 bases, leaving 12 bases between the germline ends. As DNA, the CDR3 is TGCGCCAGCAGCCAGCAGTCTCTAGGCATTCAGTACTTC. Translated, it gives CASSQQSLGIQYF.

This clonotype was detected many times. This rearrangement joins TRBV30 to TRBJ1-6; D gene uncertain. This CDR3 is 13 amino acids long. V was trimmed by 3 bases and J by 0 bases, leaving 3 bases between them. CDR1 is GTSNPN, CDR2 SVGIG, per germline (reference sequence). CDR3 DNA sequence: TGTGCCTGGAGCAGCTCCTATAATTCACCCCTCCACTTT. It encodes CAWSSSYNSPLHF.

This clonotype was picked up many times. The V gene is TRBV7-2, the J gene TRBJ2-2; D is perhaps TRBD2 (6 bases). The CDR3 runs 15 residues. The V end was cut by 0 bases, the J end by 4 bases, with 9 bases between. Germline V CDR1 and CDR2: SGHTA, FQGNSA. The CDR3 DNA follows: TGTGCCAGCAGCTTAGCCCTGGGGGGCACCGGGGAGCTGTTTTTT. Its translation: CASSLALGGTGELFF.

This clonotype turned up a few times. This chain connects TRBV6-1 to TRBJ1-6; D is unresolved. V shed 6 bases and J shed 9 bases, with 18 bases lying between them. Germline assignment: CDR1 MNHNS and CDR2 SASEGT. The CDR3 spans 15 residues. This chain's CDR3 is CASSLVGGTRSPLHF. The CDR3 bases are TGTGCCAGCAGCCTTGTGGGAGGCACCCGTTCACCCCTCCACTTT.

This clonotype was observed a few times. V is TRBV11-2 and J is TRBJ2-3; 8 bases align to TRBD2. Looked up from germline, CDR1 is SGHAT and CDR2 is FQNNGV. The CDR3 has 15 amino acids. With 6 bases clipped from V and 2 bases from J, the junction kept 7 bases outside the gene matches. CDR3 sequence reads: CASRESAGATDTQYF. The CDR3 DNA is TGTGCCAGCAGGGAGTCAGCGGGGGCCACAGATACGCAGTATTTT.

The gene calls are TRBV20-1 and TRBJ2-5; 14 bases fit TRBD2. J lost 2 bases, V lost 0 bases, and 8 bases had no gene match. The CDR3 has 18 amino acids. CDR1 DFQATT and CDR2 SNEGSKA come from the germline V gene (reference sequence). CDR3 DNA: TGCAGTGCTAGAGATATGACTAGCGGGGGGGTTTCTCAAGAGACCCAGTACTTC. The encoded protein is CSARDMTSGGVSQETQYF.

This clonotype was observed many times. V gene TRBV5-1 combines with J gene TRBJ2-5, with 8 bases matching TRBD1. J was trimmed by 3 bases and V by 4 bases; bases with no gene match: 8. Germline CDR1 is SGHRS and CDR2 is YFSETQ. This CDR3 contains 15 residues. For the CDR3, the DNA is TGCGCCAGCAGCAGTACCGGGACAGGAGAAGAGACCCAGTACTTC. It encodes CASSSTGTGEETQYF.

CDR3 protein: CASSWGTGGPGQPQHF. As DNA, the CDR3 is TGCGCCAGCAGCTGGGGGACAGGGGGACCGGGGCAGCCCCAGCATTTT. The V and J genes are TRBV5-1 and TRBJ1-5, with 11 bases fitting TRBD1. Germline values: CDR1 SGHRS, CDR2 YFSETQ. Germline trimming cut 3 bases from V and 7 bases from J; bases unmatched to any gene: 9. This CDR3 spans 16 amino acids.

V gene TRBV30 combines with J gene TRBJ2-5; D possibly corresponds to TRBD2 (6 bases). The CDR3 covers 15 residues. Trimming stripped 0 bases from V and 8 bases from J, with 19 bases between. Germline assignment: CDR1 GTSNPN and CDR2 SVGIG (reference sequence). This CDR3 reads CAWSVFGTLMSTQYF. Written as DNA, the CDR3 is TGTGCCTGGAGTGTATTTGGGACTCTAATGAGTACCCAGTACTTC.

This clonotype was picked up many times. The chain carries TRBV24-1 and TRBJ2-3; D is perhaps TRBD1 (6 bases). V gave up 2 bases and J gave up 7 bases, with 15 bases separating them. Looked up from germline, CDR1 is KGHDR and CDR2 is SFDVKD. This CDR3 region has 15 residues. In nucleotides, the CDR3 is TGTGCCACCAGTGATTACGCCCGGGACACGCATACGCAGTATTTT. Protein: CATSDYARDTHTQYF.

This clonotype was seen many times. The rearrangement joins TRBV7-6 to TRBJ2-7, with a possible D match to TRBD1 (5 bases). This CDR3 has 14 amino acids. Trimming took off 5 bases at V and 4 bases at J, with 15 bases between the two ends. CDR1 and CDR2 (germline): SGHVS, FNYEAQ. CDR3 in amino acids: CASSPQGARYEQYF. CDR3 DNA sequence: TGTGCCAGCAGCCCTCAAGGGGCTAGATACGAGCAGTACTTC.

This clonotype was recorded many times. The chain links TRBV6-5 to TRBJ2-3; 15 bases line up with TRBD2. With 4 bases clipped from V and 2 bases from J, the junction kept 10 bases outside the gene matches. CDR3 length equals 19 residues. Per germline, CDR1 MNHEY and CDR2 SVGAGI. CDR3 DNA sequence: TGTGCCAGCAGTTCCCCGGGACTAGCGGGGGGCCGTGTCACAGATACGCAGTATTTT. Its protein is CASSSPGLAGGRVTDTQYF.

V gene TRBV29-1 combines with J gene TRBJ1-1; D possibly corresponds to TRBD1 (5 bases). Trimming pared 4 bases from V and 7 bases from J, leaving 7 bases between. The germline V gene has CDR1 SQVTM and CDR2 ANQGSEA. The CDR3 is made up of 10 amino acids. CDR3 protein: CSVVQVEAFF. DNA of the CDR3: TGCAGCGTTGTACAGGTTGAAGCTTTCTTT.

This clonotype has ten or more counts. The chain recombines TRBV11-2 with TRBJ2-1; 14 nucleotides line up with TRBD2. The germline gives CDR1 SGHAT, CDR2 FQNNGV. The V gene end was trimmed by 2 bases and the J gene end by 8 bases; junction bases not matched to a gene: 2. The CDR3 length is 15 residues. Written as DNA, the CDR3 is TGTGCCAGCAGCTTAAGACTAGCGGGGGGGGATGAGCAGTTCTTC. It is translated as CASSLRLAGGDEQFF.

This clonotype was detected ten times or more. This sequence joins TRBV7-2 and TRBJ2-3; a possible D gene is TRBD1 (5 bases). The V gene lost 3 bases and the J gene lost 1 base, with 11 bases spanning the gap. The CDR3 runs 15 residues. The germline V gene has CDR1 SGHTA and CDR2 FQGNSA. The CDR3 coding sequence is TGTGCCAGCAGCTTTTGGCCAGGGCGCACAGATACGCAGTATTTT. It specifies CASSFWPGRTDTQYF.

The rearrangement joins TRBV11-1 to TRBJ2-7, with TRBD1 matching 8 bases. CDR1 and CDR2 (germline): SGHAT, FQDESV (reference sequence). This CDR3 region has 16 residues. With V trimmed by 5 bases and J by 5 bases, 14 bases remained unmatched. CDR3 nucleotide sequence: TGTGCCAGCAGCCTTACCGGAGGAGGACAGGGAGACGAGCAGTACTTC. It yields the protein CASSLTGGGQGDEQYF. Combining the CDR3 with reference TRBV11-1 and TRBJ2-7 gives the whole variable domain EAEVAQSPRYKITEKSQAVAFWCDPISGHATLYWYRQILGQGPELLVQFQDESVVDDSQLPKDRFSAERLKGVDSTLKIQPAELGDSAMYLCASSLTGGGQGDEQYFGPGTRLTVT.

This clonotype came up many times. The chain joins TRBV6-6 to TRBJ2-1, with TRBD2 identical over 8 bases. CDR1 and CDR2 (germline): MNHNY, SVGAGI (reference sequence). The CDR3 length is 14 residues. The J segment lost 4 bases and the V segment lost 2 bases, leaving 1 base of the junction unmatched. CDR3 in amino acids: CASSYTSGYNEQFF. CDR3 nucleotides: TGTGCCAGCAGTTACACTAGCGGTTACAATGAGCAGTTCTTC.